Listed below are T cell receptor beta chains from one sample, sequenced in a study of T cell responses to AZD1222 COVID-19 vaccine. Assay used: immunoSEQ multiplex PCR; TCRdb lists only in-frame clones, some missing. The table shows about 130,000 clones, with 90% occurring only once. The sequences come from peripheral blood, collected on day 0 of AZD1222 vaccination. Receptors were obtained from an adult in good health. Both conserved end residues are part of each CDR3. A D gene is named only where the DNA matches it firmly. Rows give clone size only sometimes, using once, few, many, or a class for an expanded clone.

D gene	V gene	clone size	J gene	CDR3 DNA	CDR3 protein
NA	TRBV5-5	NA	TRBJ1-3	TGTGCCAGCAGCTTGGCATCGGCGAACACCATATATTTT	CASSLASANTIYF
NA	TRBV6-5	NA	TRBJ2-7	TGTGCCAGCAGTTACCTCAACAGCGGCGAGCAGTACTTC	CASSYLNSGEQYF
TRBD1	TRBV19	medium-sized	TRBJ1-1	TGTGCCAGTAGTATAGCAGGGGGCGCGGATGCTTTCTTT	CASSIAGGADAFF
NA	TRBV4-1	NA	TRBJ1-5	TGCGCCAGCAGCCAAGGACTCGGATGGGGAGATCAGCCCCAGCATTTT	CASSQGLGWGDQPQHF
NA	TRBV4-3	NA	TRBJ1-1	TGCGCCAGCAGCCAACGACTTACCAACCCGAACACTGAAGCTTTCTTT	CASSQRLTNPNTEAFF
TRBD2	TRBV19	NA	TRBJ2-1	TGTGCCAGTAGTATGAGAGCGGGGGCCGCCGGTGAGCAGTTCTTC	CASSMRAGAAGEQFF
NA	TRBV14	NA	TRBJ1-2	TGTGCCAGCAACCCAGCGGGGAACTATGGCTACACCTTC	CASNPAGNYGYTF
TRBD2	TRBV28	NA	TRBJ2-1	TGTGCCAGCACCCAGGGACTAGCTGGCTCCAATGAGCAGTTCTTC	CASTQGLAGSNEQFF
TRBD1	TRBV6-2/TRBV6-3	once	TRBJ1-5	TGTGCCAGCAGTTACCAGGGGGACCAGCCCCAGCATTTT	CASSYQGDQPQHF
TRBD1	TRBV27	NA	TRBJ1-2	TGTGCCAGCAGTTTATCATTTGGGACAGGCGCCTCTAACTATGGCTACACCTTC	CASSLSFGTGASNYGYTF
NA	TRBV12-3/TRBV12-4	NA	TRBJ1-2	TGTGCCAGCAGAAAAAGGGAATTCTATGGCTACACCTTC	CASRKREFYGYTF
NA	TRBV28	NA	TRBJ1-1	TGTGCCAGCAGTCCACAGCCCTCTGAAGCTTTCTTT	CASSPQPSEAFF
NA	TRBV6-2/TRBV6-3	once	TRBJ1-3	TGTGCCAGCAGTTACGCGGGGTCCTCTGGAAACACCATATATTTT	CASSYAGSSGNTIYF
NA	TRBV19	NA	TRBJ1-2	TGTGCCAGTAGTCCCCCAACAGGCCGCTATGGCTACACCTTC	CASSPPTGRYGYTF
NA	TRBV4-3	NA	TRBJ2-1	TGCGCCAGCAGCCAAGATCGAGGGGTTGGCAATGAGCAGTTCTTC	CASSQDRGVGNEQFF
TRBD2	TRBV4-1	NA	TRBJ2-5	TGCGCCAGCGGTCTTAGCGGGGGGGCCTCGGAGACCCAGTACTTC	CASGLSGGASETQYF
TRBD1	TRBV7-8	NA	TRBJ1-5	TGTGCCAGCAGCTTACAGGACAGGGGGCGGATAGGCAATCAGCCCCAGCATTTT	CASSLQDRGRIGNQPQHF
NA	TRBV4-2	NA	TRBJ1-5	TGTGCCAGCAGCCAAGCGATCGGGGAAGGCAATCAGCCCCAGCATTTT	CASSQAIGEGNQPQHF
NA	TRBV4-3	NA	TRBJ2-2	TGCGCCAGCAGCCAAGTAGGATTGACAGCGAACACCGGGGAGCTGTTTTTT	CASSQVGLTANTGELFF
NA	TRBV5-4	NA	TRBJ1-5	TGTGCCAGCAGCGTGGGACCGGGATGGAGTCAGCCCCAGCATTTT	CASSVGPGWSQPQHF
NA	TRBV12-3/TRBV12-4	once	TRBJ2-4	TGTGCCAGCAGTTTAGGAGGCAAAAACATTCAGTACTTC	CASSLGGKNIQYF
NA	TRBV28	NA	TRBJ1-2	TGTGCCAGCAGTTTAAGTGACAGAAACTATGGCTACACCTTC	CASSLSDRNYGYTF
TRBD1	TRBV19	NA	TRBJ1-4	TGTGCCAGTAGTATAGGACGACAGGGAAATGAAAAACTGTTTTTT	CASSIGRQGNEKLFF
TRBD2	TRBV19	NA	TRBJ2-7	TGTGCCAGTGGGGGACTAGCGGGGGGTACCTACGAGCAGTACTTC	CASGGLAGGTYEQYF